This entry describes one T cell receptor (beta chain). Its antigen is still unknown. This entry is derived from a study of T cell responses to AZD1222 COVID-19 vaccine. Study results and limitations: The donor cohort was predominantly white British with a female majority, and clonal diversity may have been underestimated. Receipt of two AZD1222 doses was followed by a rise in Spike-specific TCR breadth and depth. Unmutated variant regions are reportedly the target of nearly half of TCRs that are spike-specific.

The CDR3 runs to 13 residues. With 6 bases removed from V and 7 bases from J, the gap between germline ends came to 12 bases. Assay used: immunoSEQ multiplex PCR; TCRdb lists only in-frame clones, some missing. This table holds 100,000 or so clones, about 89% found once. Specimen: peripheral blood, collected on day 0 of AZD1222 vaccination. The chain employs TRBV12-3 or TRBV12-4 and TRBJ1-4; a weak D match, TRBD1 (5 bases). The TCR originated in an adult in good health. The DNA for the CDR3 is TGTGCCAGCAGCTCCGAAAGGGGTGAAAAACTGTTTTTT. Protein: CASSSERGEKLFF.